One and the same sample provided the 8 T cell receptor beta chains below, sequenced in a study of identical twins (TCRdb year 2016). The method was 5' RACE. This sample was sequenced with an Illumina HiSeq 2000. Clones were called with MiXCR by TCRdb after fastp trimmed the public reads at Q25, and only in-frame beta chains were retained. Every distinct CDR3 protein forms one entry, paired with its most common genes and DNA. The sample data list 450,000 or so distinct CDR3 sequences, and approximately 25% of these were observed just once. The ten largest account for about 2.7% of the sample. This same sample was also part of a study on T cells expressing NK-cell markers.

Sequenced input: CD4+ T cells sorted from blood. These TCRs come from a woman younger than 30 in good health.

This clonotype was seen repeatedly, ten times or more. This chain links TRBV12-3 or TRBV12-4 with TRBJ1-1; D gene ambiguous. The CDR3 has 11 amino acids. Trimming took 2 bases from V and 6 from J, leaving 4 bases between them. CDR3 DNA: TGTGCCAGCAGTTTATGGTCTGAAGCTTTCTTT. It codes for CASSLWSEAFF.

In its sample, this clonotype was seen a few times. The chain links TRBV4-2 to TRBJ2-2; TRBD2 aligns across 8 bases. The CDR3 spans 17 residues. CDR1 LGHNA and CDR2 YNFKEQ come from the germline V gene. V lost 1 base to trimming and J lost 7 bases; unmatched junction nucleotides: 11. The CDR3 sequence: CASSQGAGGLPSGELFF. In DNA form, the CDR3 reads TGTGCCAGCAGCCAAGGGGCGGGGGGCCTTCCCAGCGGGGAGCTGTTTTTT.

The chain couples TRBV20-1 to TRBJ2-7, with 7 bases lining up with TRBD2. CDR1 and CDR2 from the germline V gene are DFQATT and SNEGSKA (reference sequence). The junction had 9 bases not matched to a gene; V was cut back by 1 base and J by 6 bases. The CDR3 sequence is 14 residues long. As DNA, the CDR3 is TGCAGTGCTAGAGTCGGGGGAGGGCCTTCCGAGCAGTACTTC. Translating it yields CSARVGGGPSEQYF.

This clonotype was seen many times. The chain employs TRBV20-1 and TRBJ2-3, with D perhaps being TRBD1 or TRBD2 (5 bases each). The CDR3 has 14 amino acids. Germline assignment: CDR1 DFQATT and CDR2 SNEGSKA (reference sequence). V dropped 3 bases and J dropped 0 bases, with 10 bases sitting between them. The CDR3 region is CSASGASSTDTQYF. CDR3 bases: TGCAGTGCTAGCGGGGCCTCTAGCACAGATACGCAGTATTTT.

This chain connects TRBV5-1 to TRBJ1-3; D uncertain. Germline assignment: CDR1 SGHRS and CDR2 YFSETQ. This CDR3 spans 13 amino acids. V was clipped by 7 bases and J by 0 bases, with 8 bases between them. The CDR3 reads CASRTNSGNTIYF. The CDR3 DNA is TGCGCCAGCCGCACCAACTCTGGAAACACCATATATTTT.

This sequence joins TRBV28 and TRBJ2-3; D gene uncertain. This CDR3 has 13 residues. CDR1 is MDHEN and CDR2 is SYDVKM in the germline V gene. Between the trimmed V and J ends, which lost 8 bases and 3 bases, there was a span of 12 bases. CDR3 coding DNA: TGTGCCAGCCTCAGTTGGGCGACAGATACGCAGTATTTT. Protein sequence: CASLSWATDTQYF.

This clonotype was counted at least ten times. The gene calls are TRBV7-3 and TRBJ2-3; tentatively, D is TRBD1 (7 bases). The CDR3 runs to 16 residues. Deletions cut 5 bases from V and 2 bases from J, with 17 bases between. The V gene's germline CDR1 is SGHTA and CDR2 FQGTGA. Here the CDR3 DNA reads TGTGCCAGCAGCCTCGGGCAGGGGGGAGTCACAGATACGCAGTATTTT. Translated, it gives CASSLGQGGVTDTQYF.

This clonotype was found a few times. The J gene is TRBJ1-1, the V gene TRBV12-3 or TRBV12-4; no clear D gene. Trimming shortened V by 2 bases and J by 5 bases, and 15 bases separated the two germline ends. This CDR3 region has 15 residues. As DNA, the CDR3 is TGTGCCAGCAGTTTATCGTGGTTGGGAGGAACTGAAGCTTTCTTT. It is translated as CASSLSWLGGTEAFF.